This TCR beta chain appears in the sequencing data of a study of response to subunit inactivated influenza vaccine. Study conclusions and caveats: Few new T cells, the authors suggested, are recruited by each seasonal influenza vaccination.

This clonotype was seen a handful of times. Its matching antigen is unknown. The V segment lost 7 bases and the J segment 6 bases; nucleotides outside the gene matches: 10. The CDR3 runs 14 residues. The germline gives CDR1 SQVTM, CDR2 ANQGSEA. In TCRdb, the RT-PCR reads were re-called with MiXCR into one record per CDR3 protein. The table has almost 600,000 distinct CDR3 sequences, around 15% seen once. The source was PBMCs from blood, collected approximately 13 days after vaccination. This TCR was sampled from a man in his fifties or sixties who received an inactivated influenza vaccine. J is TRBJ2-1 and V is TRBV29-1, with TRBD1 identical over 9 bases. CDR3 sequence (DNA): TGCAGCGCCCTCGGGGACAGGGTAGGCAATGAGCAGTTCTTC. As protein: CSALGDRVGNEQFF.